The clone carrying this TCR beta chain showed up many times. The antigen remains undetermined. The sample originates from a study of early T cells in non-severe SARS-CoV-2 infection. For the study at large: Chains were not paired, and sequencing was done on bulk RNA from unsorted whole blood.

Unique molecular identifiers were added to individual cDNA molecules. TCRdb processed the 5' RACE reads anew with MiXCR; each CDR3 protein has one entry. The sample lists around 63,000 distinct CDR3 sequences, about 9% occurring once. Points from the study as a whole: Private and CD4 specificities were missed by VDJdb matching, which favored anti-spike CD8 responses.

V dropped 2 bases and J dropped 2; count of bases not matched to a gene: 7. The CDR3 is 17 residues long. In germline, CDR1 is ENHRY, CDR2 SYGVKD. Specimen: whole blood, collected at baseline. This TCR was recovered from an adult who was a healthcare worker with PCR-confirmed SARS-CoV-2 infection or an uninfected control (not recorded which). The V gene is TRBV10-3, the J gene TRBJ2-3, with TRBD2 matching 10 bases. Written as DNA, the CDR3 is TGTGCCATCAGTGAGCCTCTACTAGCGGGAAACACAGATACGCAGTATTTT. This sequence encodes CAISEPLLAGNTDTQYF.